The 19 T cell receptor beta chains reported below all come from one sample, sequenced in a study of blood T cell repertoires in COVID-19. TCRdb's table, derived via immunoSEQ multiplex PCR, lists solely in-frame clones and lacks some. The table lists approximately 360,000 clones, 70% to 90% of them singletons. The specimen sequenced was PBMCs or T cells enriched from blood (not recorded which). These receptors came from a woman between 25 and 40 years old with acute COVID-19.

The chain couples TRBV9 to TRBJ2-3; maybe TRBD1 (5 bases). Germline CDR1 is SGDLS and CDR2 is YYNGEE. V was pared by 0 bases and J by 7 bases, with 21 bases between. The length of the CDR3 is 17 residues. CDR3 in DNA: TGTGCCAGCAGCGTAGATGAATCTTGGGGCCCCCAATATACGCAGTATTTT. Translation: CASSVDESWGPQYTQYF.

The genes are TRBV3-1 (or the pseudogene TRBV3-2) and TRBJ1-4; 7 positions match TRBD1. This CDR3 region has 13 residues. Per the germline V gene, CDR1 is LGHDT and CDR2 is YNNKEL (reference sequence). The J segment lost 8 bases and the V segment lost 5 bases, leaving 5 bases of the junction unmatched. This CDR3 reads CASSDRVLEKLFF. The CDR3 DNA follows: TGTGCCAGCAGCGACAGGGTTCTGGAAAAACTGTTTTTT.

CDR3 amino acids: CASSLGTSNEQFF. DNA of the CDR3: TGCGCCAGCAGCTTGGGGACTTCGAATGAGCAGTTCTTC. This chain links TRBV5-1 with TRBJ2-1, with D maybe TRBD2 (5 bases). Trimming cost V 0 bases and J 7 bases, with 8 bases left between them. The CDR3 runs to 13 residues. Germline V CDR1 and CDR2: SGHRS, YFSETQ.

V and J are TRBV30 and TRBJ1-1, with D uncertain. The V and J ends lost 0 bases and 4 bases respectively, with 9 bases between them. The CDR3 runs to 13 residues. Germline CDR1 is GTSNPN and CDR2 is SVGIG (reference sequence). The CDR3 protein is CAWSVQDATEAFF. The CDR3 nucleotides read TGTGCCTGGAGTGTGCAGGATGCCACTGAAGCTTTCTTT.

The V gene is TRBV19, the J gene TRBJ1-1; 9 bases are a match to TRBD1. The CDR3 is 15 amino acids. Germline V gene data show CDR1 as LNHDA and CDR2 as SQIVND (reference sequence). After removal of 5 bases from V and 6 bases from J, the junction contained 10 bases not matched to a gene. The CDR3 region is CASSVLQGAKAEAFF. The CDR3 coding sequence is TGTGCCAGTAGTGTTTTACAGGGGGCTAAGGCTGAAGCTTTCTTT.

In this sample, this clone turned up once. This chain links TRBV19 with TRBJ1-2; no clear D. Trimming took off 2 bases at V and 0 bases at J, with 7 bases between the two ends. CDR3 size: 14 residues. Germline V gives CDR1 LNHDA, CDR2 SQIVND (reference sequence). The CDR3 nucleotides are TGTGCCAGTAGTATATCCCCAGCTAACTATGGCTACACCTTC. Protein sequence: CASSISPANYGYTF.

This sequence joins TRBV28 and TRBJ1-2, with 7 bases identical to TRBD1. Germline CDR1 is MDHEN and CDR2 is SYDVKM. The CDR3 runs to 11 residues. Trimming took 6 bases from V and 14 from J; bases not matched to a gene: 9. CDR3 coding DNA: TGTGCCAGCAGCCATGGGACAGTCGAAACCTTC. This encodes CASSHGTVETF.

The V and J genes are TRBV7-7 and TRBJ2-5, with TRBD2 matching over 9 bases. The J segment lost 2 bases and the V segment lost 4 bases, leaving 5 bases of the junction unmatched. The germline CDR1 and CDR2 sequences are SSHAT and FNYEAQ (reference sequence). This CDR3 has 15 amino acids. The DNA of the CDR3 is TGTGCCAGCAGCTCAAGCGGGGGGTCACAAGAGACCCAGTACTTC. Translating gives CASSSSGGSQETQYF.

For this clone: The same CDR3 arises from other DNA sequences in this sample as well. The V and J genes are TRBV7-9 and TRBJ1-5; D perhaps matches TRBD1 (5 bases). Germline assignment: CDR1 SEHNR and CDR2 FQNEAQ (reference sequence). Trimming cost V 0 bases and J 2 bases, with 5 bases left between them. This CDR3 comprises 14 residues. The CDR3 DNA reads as TGTGCCAGCAGCTTAGCAGGGGGCAATCAGCCCCAGCATTTT. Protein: CASSLAGGNQPQHF.

Here the CDR3 DNA reads TGTGCCAGCAGCGTAGGAACAGGGCGAAATCAGCCCCAGCATTTT. Its translation: CASSVGTGRNQPQHF. This chain connects TRBV9 to TRBJ1-5; D is possibly TRBD1 (6 bases). Germline V gene sequence: CDR1 SGDLS, CDR2 YYNGEE. Deletions cut 0 bases from V and 4 bases from J, with 11 bases between. The CDR3 has 15 amino acids.

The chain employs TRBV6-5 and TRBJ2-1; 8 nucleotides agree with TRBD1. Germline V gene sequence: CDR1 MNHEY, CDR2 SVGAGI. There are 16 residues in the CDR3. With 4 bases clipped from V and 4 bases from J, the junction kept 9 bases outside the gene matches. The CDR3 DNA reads TGTGCCAGCAGTTTACTACGGACAGGGTTTTACAATGAGCAGTTCTTC. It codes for CASSLLRTGFYNEQFF.

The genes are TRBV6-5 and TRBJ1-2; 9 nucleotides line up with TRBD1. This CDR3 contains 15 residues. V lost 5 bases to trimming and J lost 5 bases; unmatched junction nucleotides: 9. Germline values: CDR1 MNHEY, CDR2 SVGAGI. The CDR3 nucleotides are TGTGCCAGCAGTCCTACTACAGGGGGCTCTTATGGCTACACCTTC. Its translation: CASSPTTGGSYGYTF.

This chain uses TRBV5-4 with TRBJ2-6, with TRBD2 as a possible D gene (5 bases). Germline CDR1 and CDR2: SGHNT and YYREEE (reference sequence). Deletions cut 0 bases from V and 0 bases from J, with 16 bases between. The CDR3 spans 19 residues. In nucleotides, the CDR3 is TGTGCCAGCAGCTTGGGGGGTTCTAGCCGACACTCTGGGGCCAACGTCCTGACTTTC. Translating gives CASSLGGSSRHSGANVLTF. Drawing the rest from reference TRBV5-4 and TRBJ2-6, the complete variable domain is ETGVTQSPTHLIKTRGQQVTLRCSSQSGHNTVSWYQQALGQGPQFIFQYYREEENGRGNFPPRFSGLQFPNYSSELNVNALELDDSALYLCASSLGGSSRHSGANVLTFGAGSRLTVL.

CDR3 DNA: TGTGCCAGCAGCCCATTAGCGGGGGATGGGTCCAATGAGCAGTTCTTC. Translated, it gives CASSPLAGDGSNEQFF. The chain employs TRBV14 and TRBJ2-1; 9 nucleotides agree with TRBD2. Per the germline V gene, CDR1 is SGHDN and CDR2 is FVKESK. The CDR3 spans 16 residues. With V trimmed by 4 bases and J by 6 bases, 10 bases remained unmatched. The whole variable domain, filled in from reference TRBV14 and TRBJ2-1, reads EAGVTQFPSHSVIEKGQTVTLRCDPISGHDNLYWYRRVMGKEIKFLLHFVKESKQDESGMPNNRFLAERTGGTYSTLKVQPAELEDSGVYFCASSPLAGDGSNEQFFGPGTRLTVL.

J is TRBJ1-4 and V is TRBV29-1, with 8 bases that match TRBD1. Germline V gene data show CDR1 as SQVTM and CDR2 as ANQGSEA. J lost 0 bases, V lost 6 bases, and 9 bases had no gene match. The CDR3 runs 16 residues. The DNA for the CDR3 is TGCAGCGTCGGACAGGGAAGCCTTTCAACTAATGAAAAACTGTTTTTT. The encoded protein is CSVGQGSLSTNEKLFF.

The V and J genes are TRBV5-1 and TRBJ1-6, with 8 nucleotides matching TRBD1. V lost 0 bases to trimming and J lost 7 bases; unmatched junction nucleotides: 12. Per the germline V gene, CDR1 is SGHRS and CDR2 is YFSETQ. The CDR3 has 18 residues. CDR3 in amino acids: CASSLVGGPGGFNSPLHF. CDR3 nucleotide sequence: TGCGCCAGCAGCTTGGTGGGGGGCCCAGGGGGCTTCAATTCACCCCTCCACTTT.

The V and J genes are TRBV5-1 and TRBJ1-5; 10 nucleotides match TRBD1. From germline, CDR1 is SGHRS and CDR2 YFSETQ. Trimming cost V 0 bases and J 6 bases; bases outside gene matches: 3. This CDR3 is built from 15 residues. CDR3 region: CASSLGGQGGQPQHF. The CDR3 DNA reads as TGCGCCAGCAGCTTGGGAGGACAGGGGGGTCAGCCCCAGCATTTT.

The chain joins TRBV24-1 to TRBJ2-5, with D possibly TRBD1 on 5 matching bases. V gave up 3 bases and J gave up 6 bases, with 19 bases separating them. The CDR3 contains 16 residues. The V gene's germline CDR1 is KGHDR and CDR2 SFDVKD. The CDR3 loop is CATSDGIAQGMQTQYF. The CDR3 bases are TGTGCCACCAGTGATGGGATCGCTCAGGGTATGCAGACCCAGTACTTC.

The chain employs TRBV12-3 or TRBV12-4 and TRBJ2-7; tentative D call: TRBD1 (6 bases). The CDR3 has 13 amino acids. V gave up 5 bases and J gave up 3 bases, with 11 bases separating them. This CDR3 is CASSALQGYEQYF. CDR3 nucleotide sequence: TGTGCCAGCAGTGCATTACAGGGCTACGAGCAGTACTTC.